The next 14 T cell receptor beta chains were all read from a single sample in a study of CD8 T cell repertoires and HIV-1 epitope variants (dated by TCRdb to 2018 to 2021). For these TCRs, the target antigens are not known. The library relied on the immunoSEQ multiplex PCR assay. As stored in TCRdb, this immuneACCESS dataset retains in-frame rearrangements with V and J assigned. A fraction of the clones does not appear; measured against another copy, unresolved V genes explain less than half of the discrepancy, and the remainder lacks a known reason. The sample yields a few thousand clones; over 60% were counted once. The ten largest clones take up about 46% of the sample. What was sequenced was cultured CD8+ T cells derived from PBMCs. The receptor set was obtained from a male donor with HIV.

The chain carries TRBV5-6 and TRBJ2-7, with D unresolved. V lost 3 bases and J 4 bases, leaving 17 bases between the germline ends. The CDR3 loop spans 15 amino acids. In germline, CDR1 is SGHDT, CDR2 YYEEEE. CDR3 residues: CASSWSENMVYEQYF. In DNA form, the CDR3 reads TGTGCCAGCAGCTGGTCCGAAAATATGGTGTACGAGCAGTACTTC.

The sample holds a few counts of this clone. This sequence joins TRBV4-3 and TRBJ2-7; no clear D. The germline gives CDR1 LGHNA, CDR2 YSLEER. The CDR3 consists of 14 residues. The V end lost 0 bases, the J end lost 0 bases, and 6 bases lay between the germline ends. The CDR3 protein is CASSQDRSSYEQYF. CDR3 bases: TGCGCCAGCAGCCAAGATAGGAGCTCCTACGAGCAGTACTTC.

The chain carries TRBV19 and TRBJ1-4, with 7 nucleotides matching TRBD1. The germline V gene has CDR1 LNHDA and CDR2 SQIVND (reference sequence). V lost 2 bases, J lost 0 bases, and 9 bases stayed unmatched. This CDR3 is 18 amino acids long. CDR3 protein: CASSIFDRAGTTNEKLFF. The CDR3 nucleotides read TGTGCCAGTAGTATATTCGACAGGGCAGGGACAACTAATGAAAAACTGTTTTTT.

The chain has TRBV19 and TRBJ1-4; D is ambiguous. Trimming pared 4 bases from V and 11 bases from J, leaving 11 bases between. Germline CDR1 reads LNHDA; CDR2 reads SQIVND (reference sequence). The CDR3 runs 12 residues. The CDR3 loop reads CASSRGPGKLFF. CDR3 nucleotides: TGTGCCAGTAGTAGAGGCCCGGGCAAACTGTTTTTT.

A few counts support this clone. V and J are TRBV6-5 and TRBJ1-4; D is ambiguous. The germline gives CDR1 MNHEY, CDR2 SVGAGI. V lost 2 bases to trimming and J lost 12 bases, with 19 bases between them. The CDR3 loop spans 15 amino acids. The DNA for the CDR3 is TGTGCCAGCAGTTACCTCAGTGTGGGAGTCGAAGAACTGTTTTTT. As protein: CASSYLSVGVEELFF.

The V call is TRBV28, the J call TRBJ2-7; 11 bases agree with TRBD2. This CDR3 spans 17 amino acids. J lost 2 bases, V lost 5 bases, and 11 bases had no gene match. Germline lookup yields CDR1 MDHEN and CDR2 SYDVKM. CDR3 sequence reads: CASSPLSPLAGAYEQYF. The DNA for the CDR3 is TGTGCCAGCAGTCCCCTTTCCCCACTAGCGGGAGCCTACGAGCAGTACTTC.

The chain recombines TRBV6-5 with TRBJ2-1; D is unclear. Germline CDR1 MNHEY, CDR2 SVGAGI. CDR3 length: 15 residues. Between the trimmed V and J ends, which lost 2 bases and 6 bases, there was a span of 14 bases. CDR3 DNA: TGTGCCAGCAGTTACGCTAGGTCCTCTCTCAATGAGCAGTTCTTC. Translating it yields CASSYARSSLNEQFF.

This sequence joins TRBV19 and TRBJ2-1; tentatively, D is TRBD1 (5 bases). CDR1 is LNHDA, CDR2 SQIVND, per germline (reference sequence). The V end lost 5 bases, the J end lost 2 bases, and 7 bases lay between the germline ends. This CDR3 has 13 residues. The CDR3: CASSPGPYNEQFF. CDR3 nucleotide sequence: TGTGCCAGTAGTCCAGGGCCCTACAATGAGCAGTTCTTC.

This clone was seen a handful of times. The genes are TRBV9 and TRBJ2-7; 7 bases match TRBD1. Germline values: CDR1 SGDLS, CDR2 YYNGEE. CDR3 length: 15 residues. V lost 4 bases to trimming and J lost 3 bases; unmatched junction nucleotides: 10. CDR3 nucleotide sequence: TGTGCCAGCAGCCCGCCGACAGGGACCGACTACGAGCAGTACTTC. This codes for CASSPPTGTDYEQYF.

The rearrangement uses TRBV6-5 and TRBJ2-2; D perhaps matches TRBD2 (5 bases). V was pared by 2 bases and J by 3 bases, with 13 bases between. Germline CDR1 reads MNHEY; CDR2 reads SVGAGI. This CDR3 contains 16 residues. The DNA for the CDR3 is TGTGCCAGCAGTTACAGGCTAGCAGCATACACCGGGGAGCTGTTTTTT. Its protein is CASSYRLAAYTGELFF.

In regard to this clone: One end of the junction varies from germline; a read error may be responsible. The gene calls are TRBV4-1 and TRBJ1-5; D unresolved. Looked up from germline, CDR1 is MGHRA and CDR2 is YSYEKL. The CDR3 sequence is 15 residues long. CDR3: CASSEEWGLNQPQHF. The CDR3 DNA follows: TGCGCCAGCAGCGAAGAATGGGGATTAAATCAGCCCCAGCATTTT.

Of note for this clone: One end of the junction varies from germline; a read error may be responsible. The rearrangement links TRBV7-2 to TRBJ1-1; weak D call: TRBD1 (5 bases). The CDR3 covers 16 residues. Germline V gene data show CDR1 as SGHTA and CDR2 as FQGNSA. The CDR3 DNA follows: TGCGCCAGCAGCCAAGATGTTGGGCAGGGGAACACTGAAGCTTTCTTT. The encoded protein is CASSQDVGQGNTEAFF.

This clone has more than one count but fewer than ten. The chain recombines TRBV27 with TRBJ1-5; D not certain. Trimming removed 3 bases from V and 2 bases from J, with 8 bases in between. Germline V lookup: CDR1 MNHEY, CDR2 SMNVEV (reference sequence). The CDR3 has 14 residues. CDR3 bases: TGTGCCAGCAGTTTTGCGGGCGGCAATCAGCCCCAGCATTTT. It translates to CASSFAGGNQPQHF.

The rearrangement links TRBV18 to TRBJ2-6; 13 bases align to TRBD2. CDR3 length equals 19 residues. The germline V gene encodes CDR1 KGHSH and CDR2 LQKENI. With 0 bases clipped from V and 0 bases from J, the junction kept 2 bases outside the gene matches. The CDR3 sequence: CASSPPGLAGYSGANVLTF. In DNA form, the CDR3 reads TGTGCCAGCTCACCACCGGGACTAGCGGGGTACTCTGGGGCCAACGTCCTGACTTTC.